This T cell receptor (beta chain) was identified in a study of CD8+CD57+ T cells in acquired aplastic anemia. Across the study: CD4+ and CD8+ cells, once sorted, gave DNA averaging about 3 ug.

CDR3 size: 14 residues. V shed 5 bases and J shed 4 bases, with 14 bases lying between them. Per germline, CDR1 SNHLY and CDR2 FYNNEI. CDR3 and TCR beta VDJ profiling relied on genomic DNA as the template. TCRdb fed the reads into MiXCR, producing one record per CDR3 protein. Altogether approximately 32,000 distinct CDR3 sequences are present, 75% to 85% being singletons, with the ten largest covering 22%. Sequencing was done on a sample of sorted CD4+, CD8+, or CD8+CD57+ T cells (not recorded which) from PBMCs. This chain links TRBV2 with TRBJ1-2, with a possible D match to TRBD1 (5 bases). This receptor was taken from a human donor in good health, serving as a control. In DNA, the CDR3 is TGTGCCAGCAGTAAGGGGCCTCCGGGCTATGGCTACACCTTC. Residues: CASSKGPPGYGYTF.